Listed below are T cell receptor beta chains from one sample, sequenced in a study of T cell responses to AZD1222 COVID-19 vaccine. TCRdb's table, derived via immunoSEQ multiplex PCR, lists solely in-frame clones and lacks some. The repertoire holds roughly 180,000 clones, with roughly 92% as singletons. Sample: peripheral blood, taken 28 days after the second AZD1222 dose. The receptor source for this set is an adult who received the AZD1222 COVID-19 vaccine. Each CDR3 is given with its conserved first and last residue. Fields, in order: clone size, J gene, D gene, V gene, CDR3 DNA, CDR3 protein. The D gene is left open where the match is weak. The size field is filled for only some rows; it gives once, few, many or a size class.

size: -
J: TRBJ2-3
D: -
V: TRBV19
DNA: TGTGCCAGTAGTATAGGAGTTACCGGTAGCACAGATACGCAGTATTTT
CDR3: CASSIGVTGSTDTQYF

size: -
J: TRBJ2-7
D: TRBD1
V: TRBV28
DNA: TGTGCCAGCAGTTCCCCGGGACAGGGGGCCTACGAGCAGTACTTC
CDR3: CASSSPGQGAYEQYF

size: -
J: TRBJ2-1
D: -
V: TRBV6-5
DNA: TGTGCCAGCAGTTACCGCGGGGCCTCCTACAATGAGCAGTTCTTC
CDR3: CASSYRGASYNEQFF

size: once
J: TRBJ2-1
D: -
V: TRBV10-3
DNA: TGTGCCATCAGTGAGTCGAAATATGAGCAGTTCTTC
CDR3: CAISESKYEQFF

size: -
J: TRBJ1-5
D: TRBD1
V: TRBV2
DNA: TGTGCCAGCAGTCTCAGGGGGTGGGATCAGCCCCAGCATTTT
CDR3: CASSLRGWDQPQHF

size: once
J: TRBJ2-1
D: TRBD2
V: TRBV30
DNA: TGTGCCTGGAAGGAGGCTAGCGGGGCAATGGCTGATGAGCAGTTCTTC
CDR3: CAWKEASGAMADEQFF

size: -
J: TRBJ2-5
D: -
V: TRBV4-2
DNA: TGTGCCAGCAGCCAAGTCAACGGGGAGACCCAGTACTTC
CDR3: CASSQVNGETQYF

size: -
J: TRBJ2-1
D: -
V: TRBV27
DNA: TGTGCCAGCAGGCCCCTGGGCCGGGTTGAGCAGTTCTTC
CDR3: CASRPLGRVEQFF

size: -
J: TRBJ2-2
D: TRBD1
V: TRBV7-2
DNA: TGTGCCAGCAGCTCTGGACAGGGCTTGATGGGGGAGCTGTTTTTT
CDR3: CASSSGQGLMGELFF

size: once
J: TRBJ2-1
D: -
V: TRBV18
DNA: TGTGCCAGCTCACCGGCCGGAACATACAATGAGCAGTTCTTC
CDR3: CASSPAGTYNEQFF

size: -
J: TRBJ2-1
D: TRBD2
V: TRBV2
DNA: TGTGCCAGCATTCGGGGGGAGTGGAATGAGCAGTTCTTC
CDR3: CASIRGEWNEQFF

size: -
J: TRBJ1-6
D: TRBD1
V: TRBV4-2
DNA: TGTGCCAGCAGCCAAGATCGAGGGGGCACTGGTAATTCACCCCTCCACTTT
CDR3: CASSQDRGGTGNSPLHF

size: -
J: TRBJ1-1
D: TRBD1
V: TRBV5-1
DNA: TGCGCCAGCAGCCTATCGACAGGGGGTACCACTGAAGCTTTCTTT
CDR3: CASSLSTGGTTEAFF

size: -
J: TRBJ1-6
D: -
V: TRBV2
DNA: TGTGCCAGCAGTGTCTGGGCAGGGGAATCACCCCTCCACTTT
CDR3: CASSVWAGESPLHF

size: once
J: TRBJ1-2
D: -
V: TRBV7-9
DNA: TGTGCCAGCAGCTCCAAATATAACGTCGACAGGTATGGCTACACCTTC
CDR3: CASSSKYNVDRYGYTF